These 20 T cell receptor beta chains were all obtained from the same sample, sequenced in a study of T-cell reconstitution after alpha-beta-depleted transplantation in children. A library of TCRbeta sequences, prepared with unique molecular identifiers, was generated. MiXCR, run by TCRdb on the PCR reads, gives a single entry per CDR3 protein. The repertoire consists of about 490,000 distinct CDR3 sequences, with about 10% occurring once and the leading ten covering 2% to 2.5%. The sample was PBMCs, taken before TCRalphabeta/CD19-depleted stem cell transplant. The receptors stem from a child aged 2 to 10 with inherited bone marrow failure, due to receive a stem cell transplant.

This clonotype was picked up many times. CDR3 in amino acids: CSAARTGAGLEQYF. As DNA, the CDR3 is TGCAGTGCTGCCAGGACAGGAGCAGGTTTGGAGCAGTACTTC. This chain uses TRBV20-1 with TRBJ2-7, with 7 bases lining up with TRBD1. The trim removed 5 bases at V and 7 bases at J, leaving 14 bases unmatched. The CDR3 totals 14 residues. Germline assignment: CDR1 DFQATT and CDR2 SNEGSKA (reference sequence).

J is TRBJ2-3 and V is TRBV19, with 12 bases matching TRBD2. Germline CDR1 reads LNHDA; CDR2 reads SQIVND (reference sequence). Trimming took 4 bases from V and 3 from J; bases not matched to a gene: 5. The CDR3 runs to 16 residues. In nucleotides, the CDR3 is TGTGCCAGTAGTACCAGACTAGCGGGAGTAACAGATACGCAGTATTTT. Translated, it gives CASSTRLAGVTDTQYF.

Details on this clonotype: Compared with germline, one end of the junction differs, possibly owing to a read error. The chain is built from TRBV3-1 and TRBJ2-5; 16 positions agree with TRBD2. The CDR3 totals 19 residues. Germline CDR1 is LGHDT and CDR2 is YNNKEL (reference sequence). The CDR3 here is CAISPGTSGRALDRETQYF. CDR3 bases: TGTGCCATCAGCCCCGGGACTAGCGGGAGGGCCCTCGATAGAGAGACCCAGTACTTC.

The chain recombines TRBV5-5 with TRBJ1-1, with D possibly matching TRBD1 (5 bases). Germline loops: CDR1 SGHKS, CDR2 YYEKEE (reference sequence). Trimming pared 1 base from V and 1 base from J, leaving 11 bases between. The length of the CDR3 is 15 residues. CDR3 region: CASSLTGGKNTEAFF. CDR3 nucleotide sequence: TGTGCCAGCAGCTTGACCGGGGGGAAGAACACTGAAGCTTTCTTT.

Ten or more counts support this clonotype. The chain combines TRBV14 with TRBJ1-2; D remains unclear. The CDR3 has 16 residues. Per germline, CDR1 SGHDN and CDR2 FVKESK. V lost 2 bases, J lost 3 bases, and 16 bases lay in between. The CDR3 spells CASSQLFSGRYYGYTF. DNA for the CDR3: TGTGCCAGCAGCCAATTATTCAGCGGAAGATACTATGGCTACACCTTC.

The chain couples TRBV20-1 to TRBJ2-7, with 7 bases that match TRBD2. Germline CDR1 DFQATT, CDR2 SNEGSKA (reference sequence). The length of the CDR3 is 14 residues. J was trimmed by 0 bases and V by 5 bases; bases with no gene match: 7. CDR3 sequence: CSAGDYLSSYEQYF. The CDR3 nucleotides read TGCAGTGCTGGGGACTACCTGAGCTCCTACGAGCAGTACTTC.

This clonotype was recorded only once. This may come from a read error, since a much larger clone is one base off. This chain joins TRBV6-2 or TRBV6-3 and TRBJ2-7; D not resolved. The CDR3 sequence is 13 residues long. From germline, CDR1 is MNHEY and CDR2 SVGEGT. Trimming took 7 bases from V and 3 from J, leaving 13 bases between them. In DNA form, the CDR3 reads TGTGCCAGCATTTCCGGGTGGGGCTACGAGCAGTACTTC. This gives the protein CASISGWGYEQYF.

This clonotype appeared many times. This chain joins TRBV5-1 and TRBJ2-3, with D uncertain. There are 17 residues in the CDR3. With 0 bases removed from V and 2 bases from J, the gap between germline ends came to 16 bases. Germline V CDR1 and CDR2: SGHRS, YFSETQ. CDR3 region: CASSLGSERGHTDTQYF. For the CDR3, the DNA is TGCGCCAGCAGCTTGGGTTCCGAGCGTGGCCACACAGATACGCAGTATTTT.

This clonotype was detected ten times or more. The chain recombines TRBV7-2 with TRBJ2-1; TRBD2 might be the D (5 bases). The length of the CDR3 is 16 residues. With 2 bases removed from V and 4 bases from J, the gap between germline ends came to 15 bases. The germline CDR1 and CDR2 sequences are SGHTA and FQGNSA. This CDR3 is CASSLIGGMEYNEQFF. CDR3 bases: TGTGCCAGCAGCTTAATCGGAGGCATGGAGTACAATGAGCAGTTCTTC.

CDR3 bases: TGCGCCAGCAGCTTGGCGACCAAAGGGCGCAATCAGCCCCAGCATTTT. It translates to CASSLATKGRNQPQHF. This sequence joins TRBV5-1 and TRBJ1-5; D gene unclear. V lost 0 bases and J lost 2, with 12 bases in between. Germline V CDR1 and CDR2: SGHRS, YFSETQ. CDR3 size: 16 residues.

The table lists this clonotype with many counts. The gene calls are TRBV4-2 and TRBJ2-1; 9 nucleotides match TRBD2. V shed 2 bases, J shed 5 bases, and the junction held 4 bases outside the gene matches. Looked up from germline, CDR1 is LGHNA and CDR2 is YNFKEQ. The CDR3 covers 15 residues. The CDR3 DNA follows: TGTGCCAGCAGCCAACCCGCTAGCGGGGACAATGAGCAGTTCTTC. Residues: CASSQPASGDNEQFF.

This clonotype occurred many times. The J gene is TRBJ2-3, the V gene TRBV28; no definite D call. CDR1 MDHEN and CDR2 SYDVKM come from the germline V gene. The CDR3 consists of 13 residues. Trimming stripped 3 bases from V and 2 bases from J, with 6 bases between. CDR3 protein: CASSFRATDTQYF. In nucleotides, the CDR3 is TGTGCCAGCAGTTTTAGGGCCACAGATACGCAGTATTTT. Full variable domain (remainder filled in from reference TRBV28 and TRBJ2-3): DVKVTQSSRYLVKRTGEKVFLECVQDMDHENMFWYRQDPGLGLRLIYFSYDVKMKEKGDIPEGYSVSREKKERFSLILESASTNQTSMYLCASSFRATDTQYFGPGTRLTVL.

This clonotype was recorded at least ten times. The V and J genes are TRBV7-9 and TRBJ2-2, with TRBD1 matching over 7 bases. The V segment lost 5 bases and the J segment 6 bases; nucleotides outside the gene matches: 6. This CDR3 has 14 residues. CDR1 and CDR2 (germline): SEHNR, FQNEAQ (reference sequence). CDR3 sequence reads: CASSRDRDPGELFF. CDR3 DNA sequence: TGTGCCAGCAGCCGCGACAGGGATCCCGGGGAGCTGTTTTTT.

This clonotype was observed a handful of times. This may stem from a read error, because a much larger clone lies one nucleotide away. This rearrangement joins TRBV20-1 to TRBJ2-3; no firm D call. CDR1 and CDR2 (germline): DFQATT, SNEGSKA (reference sequence). The CDR3 covers 11 residues. V lost 0 bases to trimming and J lost 6 bases, with 4 bases between them. CDR3 amino acids: CSARDSDTQYF. The CDR3 DNA is TGCAGTGCTAGAGACTCCGATACGCAGTATTTT.

This clonotype has ten or more counts. The V gene is TRBV7-2, the J gene TRBJ1-5; D may be TRBD1 (5 bases). CDR1 is SGHTA, CDR2 FQGNSA, per germline. The CDR3 has 14 amino acids. The V gene lost 3 bases and the J gene lost 9 bases, with 15 bases spanning the gap. This chain's CDR3 is CASSFRQGVGPQHF. As DNA, the CDR3 is TGTGCCAGCAGCTTCCGGCAGGGCGTGGGGCCCCAGCATTTT.

The sample holds a few counts of this clonotype. The chain employs TRBV6-2 or TRBV6-3 and TRBJ2-2; possible D gene TRBD1, 5 bases. Germline values: CDR1 MNHEY, CDR2 SVGEGT. This CDR3 has 15 residues. V was pared by 5 bases and J by 5 bases, with 15 bases between. The chain's CDR3 is CASSRISGLTGELFF. CDR3 DNA sequence: TGTGCCAGCAGTCGTATCTCAGGGTTAACCGGGGAGCTGTTTTTT.

This clonotype has a count of ten or more. This chain uses TRBV27 with TRBJ2-7, with 14 bases fitting TRBD2. The CDR3 runs to 17 residues. CDR1 MNHEY and CDR2 SMNVEV come from the germline V gene (reference sequence). The V gene end was trimmed by 3 bases and the J gene end by 0 bases; junction bases not matched to a gene: 4. The CDR3 spells CASSFGLAGGLSYEQYF. The CDR3 bases are TGTGCCAGCAGTTTCGGACTAGCGGGAGGCCTCTCCTACGAGCAGTACTTC.

This clonotype was detected ten times or more. CDR3 DNA sequence: TGCAGTGCGAGACTAGCGGGCAACTACGAGCAGTACTTC. Its protein is CSARLAGNYEQYF. The chain combines TRBV20-1 with TRBJ2-7, with 10 bases lining up with TRBD2. This CDR3 has 13 amino acids. V gave up 6 bases and J gave up 3 bases; unmatched junction bases: 5. Germline CDR1 reads DFQATT; CDR2 reads SNEGSKA (reference sequence).

This clonotype was seen at least ten times. This rearrangement joins TRBV7-2 to TRBJ1-6, with D possibly being TRBD1 (6 bases). The CDR3 is 13 residues long. CDR1 is SGHTA, CDR2 FQGNSA, per germline. The V gene lost 5 bases and the J gene lost 9 bases, with 11 bases spanning the gap. CDR3 in DNA: TGTGCCAGCAGCCCAGGGGTGGGTTCACCCCTCCACTTT. Translating gives CASSPGVGSPLHF.

This clonotype showed up many times. One junction end does not reproduce the germline sequence, and a read error may be involved. This sequence joins TRBV29-1 and TRBJ2-3, with 8 positions matching TRBD1. Germline values: CDR1 SQVTM, CDR2 ANQGSEA. This CDR3 contains 14 residues. DNA of the CDR3: TGCAGCGTCGAAGACAGGGGTAGCACAGATACGCAGTATTTT. It encodes CSVEDRGSTDTQYF.